The 10 T cell receptor beta chains below were found in one sample sequenced in a study of shared clonotypes between healthy human individuals. Repertoires were generated with immunoSEQ multiplex PCR, while TCRdb's copy carries only in-frame clones and drops some. The repertoire consists of some 500,000 clones, with 90% to 96% occurring once and the leading ten covering nearly 0.065%. Sequencing was done on a sample of naive CD4+ T cells sorted from blood. The sample's subset: CD45RA+ positively selected. The receptor source for this set is a woman in her 30s in good health.

The rearrangement uses TRBV10-1 and TRBJ1-1; D ambiguous. This CDR3 has 13 residues. With 6 bases removed from V and 7 bases from J, the gap between germline ends came to 15 bases. Germline V gene data show CDR1 as WNHNN and CDR2 as SYGVQD (reference sequence). The CDR3 DNA is TGCGCCAGCAGATCCCAGGTTACCTATGAAGCTTTCTTT. It translates to CASRSQVTYEAFF.

This rearrangement joins TRBV28 to TRBJ2-5, with D maybe TRBD2 (6 bases). V was cut by 5 bases and J by 4 bases, with 14 bases left in between. The CDR3 consists of 14 residues. CDR1 and CDR2 (germline): MDHEN, SYDVKM. The DNA of the CDR3 is TGTGCCAGCAGTCCCTGGGGGGTTCGAGAGACCCAGTACTTC. This sequence encodes CASSPWGVRETQYF.

This clone was seen once. The chain recombines TRBV18 with TRBJ2-2; tentatively, D is TRBD1 (5 bases). This CDR3 has 14 residues. The germline V gene encodes CDR1 KGHSH and CDR2 LQKENI. V dropped 1 base and J dropped 4 bases, with 7 bases sitting between them. As DNA, the CDR3 is TGTGCCAGCTCACCACAGGGGCCCACCGGGGAGCTGTTTTTT. Protein: CASSPQGPTGELFF.

The chain couples TRBV7-3 to TRBJ2-3, with 7 bases lining up with TRBD1. Germline assignment: CDR1 SGHTA and CDR2 FQGTGA. The CDR3 has 14 amino acids. The V and J ends lost 7 bases and 3 bases, in that order; junction bases with no gene match: 7. CDR3 protein: CASTQGGRTDTQYF. The CDR3, as DNA: TGTGCCAGCACGCAAGGGGGCCGAACAGATACGCAGTATTTT.

The genes are TRBV7-9 and TRBJ2-5; 11 nucleotides align to TRBD1. CDR3 length: 16 residues. From germline, CDR1 is SEHNR and CDR2 FQNEAQ (reference sequence). V lost 7 bases, J lost 0 bases, and 7 bases stayed unmatched. CDR3 protein: CASTVGDRGYQETQYF. CDR3 in DNA: TGTGCCAGCACCGTGGGGGACAGGGGGTACCAAGAGACCCAGTACTTC.

This clone was recorded once. V gene TRBV28 combines with J gene TRBJ1-5; perhaps TRBD1 as D (6 bases). V was clipped by 5 bases and J by 7 bases, with 21 bases between them. From germline, CDR1 is MDHEN and CDR2 SYDVKM. The CDR3 has 16 amino acids. CDR3 sequence reads: CASSPQGQGNRQPQHF. The CDR3 DNA reads as TGTGCCAGCAGTCCACAAGGTCAGGGGAACAGGCAGCCCCAGCATTTT.

This sequence joins TRBV19 and TRBJ2-4; TRBD2 is a possible D gene (5 bases). The V and J ends lost 5 bases and 9 bases respectively, with 17 bases between them. The length of the CDR3 is 14 residues. The germline CDR1 and CDR2 sequences are LNHDA and SQIVND (reference sequence). In nucleotides, the CDR3 is TGTGCCAGTAGTTCGAGGGCAGCGAGAGCCATTCAGTACTTC. Translation: CASSSRAARAIQYF.

The J gene is TRBJ2-7, the V gene TRBV7-2; TRBD2 matches 11 bases. The CDR3 totals 16 residues. J was trimmed by 2 bases and V by 7 bases; bases with no gene match: 10. Germline V gives CDR1 SGHTA, CDR2 FQGNSA. The CDR3 here is CASTLPLAGGPYEQYF. CDR3 sequence (DNA): TGTGCCAGCACCCTCCCGCTAGCGGGAGGACCCTACGAGCAGTACTTC.

This clone was seen only once. The rearrangement links TRBV28 to TRBJ1-4; perhaps TRBD1 as D (5 bases). Trimming cost V 3 bases and J 7 bases, with 12 bases left between them. CDR1 and CDR2 (germline): MDHEN, SYDVKM. The CDR3 totals 14 residues. The CDR3 here is CASSLAGKGEKLFF. As DNA, the CDR3 is TGTGCCAGCAGTTTGGCAGGGAAGGGTGAAAAACTGTTTTTT.

This chain uses TRBV5-1 with TRBJ2-7, with D perhaps TRBD1 (6 bases). V was cut by 6 bases and J by 2 bases, with 15 bases left in between. The CDR3 has 14 amino acids. Germline V lookup: CDR1 SGHRS, CDR2 YFSETQ. The CDR3 region is CASNTGPGAYEQYF. In nucleotides, the CDR3 is TGCGCCAGCAACACAGGGCCAGGAGCCTACGAGCAGTACTTC.